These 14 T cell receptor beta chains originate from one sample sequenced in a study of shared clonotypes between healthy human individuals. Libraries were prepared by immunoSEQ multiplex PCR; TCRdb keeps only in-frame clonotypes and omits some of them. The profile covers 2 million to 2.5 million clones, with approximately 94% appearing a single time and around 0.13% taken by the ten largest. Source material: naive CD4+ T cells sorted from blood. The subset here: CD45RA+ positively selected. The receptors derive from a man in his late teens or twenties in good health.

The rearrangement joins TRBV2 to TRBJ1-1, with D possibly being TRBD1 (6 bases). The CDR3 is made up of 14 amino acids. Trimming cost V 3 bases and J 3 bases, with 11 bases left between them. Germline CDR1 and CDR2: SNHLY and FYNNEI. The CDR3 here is CASSDGRGDTEAFF. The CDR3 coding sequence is TGTGCCAGCAGTGATGGCAGGGGAGACACTGAAGCTTTCTTT.

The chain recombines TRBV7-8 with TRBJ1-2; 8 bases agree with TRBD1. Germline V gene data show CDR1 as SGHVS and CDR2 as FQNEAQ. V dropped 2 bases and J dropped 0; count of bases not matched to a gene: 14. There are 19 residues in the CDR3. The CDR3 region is CASSLSGTPTGAPNYGYTF. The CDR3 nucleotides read TGTGCCAGCAGCTTATCGGGGACCCCGACAGGGGCTCCTAACTATGGCTACACCTTC.

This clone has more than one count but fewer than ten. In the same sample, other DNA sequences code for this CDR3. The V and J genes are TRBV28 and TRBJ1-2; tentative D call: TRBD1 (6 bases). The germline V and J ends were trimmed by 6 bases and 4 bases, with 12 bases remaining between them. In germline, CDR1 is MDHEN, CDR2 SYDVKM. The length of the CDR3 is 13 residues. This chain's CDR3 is CASSPGAAYGYTF. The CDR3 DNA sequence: TGTGCCAGCAGCCCAGGGGCGGCCTATGGCTACACCTTC.

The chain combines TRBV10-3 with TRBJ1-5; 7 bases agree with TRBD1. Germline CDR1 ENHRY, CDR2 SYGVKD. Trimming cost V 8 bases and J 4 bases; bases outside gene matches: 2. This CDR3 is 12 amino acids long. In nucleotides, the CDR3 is TGTGCCATCTCACAGGGGAATCAGCCCCAGCATTTT. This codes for CAISQGNQPQHF.

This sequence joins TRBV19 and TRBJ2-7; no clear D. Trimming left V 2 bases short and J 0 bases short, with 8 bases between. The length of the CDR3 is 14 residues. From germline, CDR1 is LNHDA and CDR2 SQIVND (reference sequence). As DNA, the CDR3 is TGTGCCAGTAGTATATCAGATAACTCCTACGAGCAGTACTTC. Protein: CASSISDNSYEQYF.

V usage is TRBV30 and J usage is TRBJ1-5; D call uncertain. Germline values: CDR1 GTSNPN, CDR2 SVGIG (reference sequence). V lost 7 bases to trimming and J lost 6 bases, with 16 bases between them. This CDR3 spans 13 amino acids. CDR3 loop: CAYCPVAGQPQHF. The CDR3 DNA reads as TGTGCCTATTGCCCCGTCGCGGGTCAGCCCCAGCATTTT.

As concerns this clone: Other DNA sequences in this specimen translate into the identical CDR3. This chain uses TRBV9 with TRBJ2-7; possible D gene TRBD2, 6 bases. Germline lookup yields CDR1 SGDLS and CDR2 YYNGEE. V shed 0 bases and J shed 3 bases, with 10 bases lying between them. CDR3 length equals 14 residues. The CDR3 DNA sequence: TGTGCCAGCAGCGTAGGGTCGGGAGTCTACGAGCAGTACTTC. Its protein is CASSVGSGVYEQYF.

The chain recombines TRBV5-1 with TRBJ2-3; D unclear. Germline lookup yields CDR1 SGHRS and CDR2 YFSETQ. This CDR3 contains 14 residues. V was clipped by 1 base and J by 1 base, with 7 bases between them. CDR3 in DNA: TGCGCCAGCAGCTTGCTAGAAGGCACAGATACGCAGTATTTT. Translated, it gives CASSLLEGTDTQYF.

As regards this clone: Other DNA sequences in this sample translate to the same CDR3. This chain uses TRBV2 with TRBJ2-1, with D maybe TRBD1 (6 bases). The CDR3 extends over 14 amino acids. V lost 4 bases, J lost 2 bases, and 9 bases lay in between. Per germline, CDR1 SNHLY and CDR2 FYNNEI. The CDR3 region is CASSGQGPYNEQFF. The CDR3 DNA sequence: TGTGCCAGCAGTGGGCAGGGGCCCTACAATGAGCAGTTCTTC.

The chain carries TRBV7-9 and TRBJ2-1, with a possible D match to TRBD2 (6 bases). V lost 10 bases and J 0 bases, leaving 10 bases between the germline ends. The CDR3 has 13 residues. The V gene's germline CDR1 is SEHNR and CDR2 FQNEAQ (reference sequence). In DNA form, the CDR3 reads TGTGCCACAGTAGCGGCCTCCTACAATGAGCAGTTCTTC. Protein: CATVAASYNEQFF. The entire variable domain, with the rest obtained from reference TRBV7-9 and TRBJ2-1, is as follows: DTGVSQNPRHKITKRGQNVTFRCDPISEHNRLYWYRQTLGQGPEFLTYFQNEAQLEKSRLLSDRFSAERPKGSFSTLEIQRTEQGDSAMYLCATVAASYNEQFFGPGTRLTVL.

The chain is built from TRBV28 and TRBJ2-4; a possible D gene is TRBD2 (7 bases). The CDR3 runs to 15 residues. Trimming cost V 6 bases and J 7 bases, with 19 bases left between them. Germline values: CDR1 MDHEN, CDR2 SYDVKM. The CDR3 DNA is TGTGCCAGCAGCACCTTTCGGGGGGCACGTAACATTCAGTACTTC. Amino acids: CASSTFRGARNIQYF.

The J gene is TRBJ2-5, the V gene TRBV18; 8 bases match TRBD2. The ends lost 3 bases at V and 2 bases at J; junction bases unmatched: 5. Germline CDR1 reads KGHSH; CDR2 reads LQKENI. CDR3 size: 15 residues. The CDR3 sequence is CASSPSGGIQETQYF. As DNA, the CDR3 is TGTGCCAGCTCACCCTCGGGAGGGATACAAGAGACCCAGTACTTC.

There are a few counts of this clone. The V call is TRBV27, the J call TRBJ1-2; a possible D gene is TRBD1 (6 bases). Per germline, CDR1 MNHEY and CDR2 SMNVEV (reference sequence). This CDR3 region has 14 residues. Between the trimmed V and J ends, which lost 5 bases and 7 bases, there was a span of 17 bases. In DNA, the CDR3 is TGTGCCAGCAGTCTAATTGGACAGTCTACTGGCTACACCTTC. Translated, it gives CASSLIGQSTGYTF.

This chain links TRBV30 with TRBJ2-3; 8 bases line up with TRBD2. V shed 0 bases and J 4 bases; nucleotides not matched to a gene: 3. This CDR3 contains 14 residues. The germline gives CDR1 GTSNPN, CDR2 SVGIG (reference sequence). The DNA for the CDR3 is TGTGCCTGGAGTGTATCGGGGGGGGCAGATACGCAGTATTTT. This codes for CAWSVSGGADTQYF.